These 11 T cell receptor beta chains were all obtained from the same sample, sequenced in a study of tumor-infiltrating lymphocytes in primary liver carcinoma. The authors made TCR beta cDNA from about 500 ng total RNA with a constant-region primer. A slightly modified ARM-PCR protocol with three nested multiplex PCR rounds produced these TCR beta libraries. TRBV1-TRBV30 forward and Cbeta reverse primers drove the first two roughly 10-cycle rounds. Each CDR3 protein is one row after TCRdb ran MiXCR on the multiplex PCR reads. The sample includes 300,000 to 400,000 distinct CDR3 sequences, 65% of them seen just once. Blood RNA was derived from unsorted whole blood, and germline DNA was extracted too. Material for sequencing was peripheral blood. These receptors all come from a man aged 35 to 55 with primary liver carcinoma and hepatitis B virus infection.

Comment on this clonotype: The junction departs from germline at one end; a sequencing error may be responsible. The chain is built from TRBV6-5 and TRBJ1-1; D is possibly TRBD1 (6 bases). Germline V gene lookup returns CDR1 MNHEY and CDR2 SVGAGI. The CDR3 has 14 amino acids. The CDR3: CASREGGEGTGAFF. As DNA, the CDR3 is TGTGCCAGCAGAGAGGGGGGGGAAGGCACTGGAGCTTTCTTT.

Remarks on this clonotype: This sequence may be a read error, since a much larger clone differs from it by one base. The rearrangement joins TRBV6-2 or TRBV6-3 to TRBJ2-7; D call uncertain. This CDR3 has 14 amino acids. CDR1 is MNHEY, CDR2 SVGEGT, per germline. V was clipped by 5 bases and J by 4 bases, with 15 bases between them. The CDR3 loop is CASSDTRTPYEQYF. CDR3 coding DNA: TGTGCCAGCAGTGATACCCGGACCCCATACGAGCAGTACTTC.

Comment on this clonotype: A single base separates this from a much larger clone, so it may be a read error. This sequence joins TRBV6-6 and TRBJ2-2, with a possible D match to TRBD2 (5 bases). Germline CDR1 MNHNY, CDR2 SVGAGI (reference sequence). There are 15 residues in the CDR3. CDR3 in DNA: TGTGCCAGCAGTCGTACGCCGGAGGCCACCGGGGAGCTGTGTTTT. It specifies CASSRTPEATGELCF.

The chain is built from TRBV4-2 and TRBJ2-2; D remains unclear. This CDR3 is built from 14 residues. Per germline, CDR1 LGHNA and CDR2 YNFKEQ. Trimming took off 1 base at V and 6 bases at J, with 9 bases between the two ends. In DNA, the CDR3 is TGTGCCAGCAGCCAAGGAGGAGTTGCCGGGGAGCTGTTTTTT. Amino acid sequence: CASSQGGVAGELFF.

The count of this clonotype is one. The CDR3 ends on some other residue instead of the conserved phenylalanine or tryptophan, so this is likely a read error. The rearrangement joins TRBV6-1 to TRBJ1-5, with D hard to call. The CDR3 sequence is 13 residues long. Between the trimmed V and J ends, which lost 8 bases and 2 bases, there was a span of 10 bases. Germline CDR1 MNHNS, CDR2 SASEGT. The CDR3 is CASGWAGNQPQHL. CDR3 nucleotide sequence: TGTGCCAGCGGTTGGGCAGGCAATCAGCCCCAGCATCTT.

As regards this clonotype: It may be a read error: a sequence one base away is much more abundant. The conserved final phenylalanine or tryptophan is absent from the CDR3, which likely points to a read error. The J gene is TRBJ2-5, the V gene TRBV10-3, with D tentatively TRBD2 (5 bases). Trimming removed 4 bases from V and 0 bases from J, with 18 bases in between. The CDR3 spans 17 residues. Germline V lookup: CDR1 ENHRY, CDR2 SYGVKD. CDR3 nucleotide sequence: TGTGCCATCAGTGTTACCGACTCGAGGGTGGACCAAGAGACCCAGTACCTC. Its protein product is CAISVTDSRVDQETQYL.

Notes on this clonotype: One junction end disagrees with the germline gene, perhaps due to a read error. The rearrangement links TRBV11-1 to TRBJ2-1; D is unresolved. Germline values: CDR1 SGHAT, CDR2 FQDESV (reference sequence). This CDR3 region has 12 residues. This CDR3 reads CASSQPLSQQFF. The CDR3 DNA follows: TGTGCCAGCAGCCAACCGTTGAGTCAGCAGTTCTTT.

V gene TRBV11-2 combines with J gene TRBJ1-2, with TRBD1 matching 8 bases. CDR3 length: 15 residues. V was pared by 7 bases and J by 3 bases, with 10 bases of the junction left unmatched. Germline V lookup: CDR1 SGHAT, CDR2 FQNNGV. CDR3 sequence: CASIPETGADYGYTF. DNA for the CDR3: TGTGCCAGCATCCCAGAGACAGGGGCGGACTATGGCTACACCTTC. Based on the CDR3 plus reference TRBV11-2 and TRBJ1-2, the full variable domain is EAGVAQSPRYKIIEKRQSVAFWCNPISGHATLYWYQQILGQGPKLLIQFQNNGVVDDSQLPKDRFSAERLKGVDSTLKIQPAKLEDSAVYLCASIPETGADYGYTFGSGTRLTVV.

The V gene is TRBV6-1, the J gene TRBJ2-5; D perhaps matches TRBD2 (5 bases). In germline, CDR1 is MNHNS, CDR2 SASEGT. The CDR3 extends over 14 amino acids. V lost 7 bases and J lost 5, with 17 bases in between. The CDR3 region is CASTGGGGGETQYF. CDR3 sequence (DNA): TGTGCCAGCACTGGTGGAGGCGGCGGGGAGACCCAGTACTTC.

This clonotype was seen more than once but under ten times. This may arise from a read error, as a much more abundant clone is one base away. The chain uses TRBV6-1 and TRBJ2-1, with D unresolved. V shed 3 bases and J shed 2 bases, with 14 bases lying between them. The CDR3 runs 16 residues. The V gene's germline CDR1 is MNHNS and CDR2 SASEGT. The chain's CDR3 is CASSDSLVATYNEQFF. The CDR3 DNA sequence: TGTGCCAGCAGTGATTCTCTAGTGGCTACCTACAATGAGCAGTTCTTC.

V is TRBV6-2 or TRBV6-3 and J is TRBJ2-7, with D perhaps matching TRBD1 (6 bases). Germline CDR1 is MNHEY and CDR2 is SVGEGT. The CDR3 is 13 amino acids. The V gene lost 8 bases and the J gene lost 5 bases, with 16 bases spanning the gap. CDR3 protein: CASGGGQSNEQYF. CDR3 bases: TGTGCCAGCGGCGGTGGACAGAGTAACGAGCAGTACTTC.